This T cell receptor (beta chain) came from a study of T-cell reconstitution after alpha-beta-depleted transplantation in children. The study, taken as a whole, reports: Hyperexpanded clones declined; after one year, newly produced T cells mostly supplied diversity.

To note about this clonotype: The target antigen is unknown.

Preparation of the TCRbeta library involved a method that used unique molecular identifiers. TCRdb analysed the PCR reads with MiXCR anew, one entry per CDR3 protein. In the table there are a few hundred thousand distinct CDR3 sequences, about a sixth of which are singletons. The sequenced sample was PBMCs, mostly from graft donor cells, obtained 360 days after TCRalphabeta/CD19-depleted stem cell transplant. The receptor's source is a boy under two years old who had a stem cell transplant for Wiskott-Aldrich syndrome, so the T cells may come from the graft donor.

The CDR3 spells CSASTDRAGANVLTF. The CDR3 coding sequence is TGCAGTGCTAGCACCGACAGGGCTGGGGCCAACGTCCTGACTTTC. V usage is TRBV20-1 and J usage is TRBJ2-6; 7 positions agree with TRBD1. The V gene's germline CDR1 is DFQATT and CDR2 SNEGSKA (reference sequence). Losses at the gene ends were 3 bases for V and 2 bases for J; bases not matched to a gene: 4. There are 15 residues in the CDR3.